The present TCR beta chain was sequenced within a study of blood T cell repertoires in COVID-19. Per the original methods: Reference gene primer amplification yielded estimated nucleated cell counts. Clones were sequenced by immunoSEQ multiplex PCR, and TCRdb holds only the in-frame ones, with some missing. That table furnishes V, J and clone size, whereas the DNA furnished D and trimming. The sample shows about 160,000 clones, 80% of them seen only once. Participants were aged about 18 to 89 years from 20 to 30 US areas. The study assigned cohorts using participant-reported clinical history. Cohort 3 recovered donors had two negative PCRs, clearance, or symptom resolution. Deletions cut 4 bases from V and 1 base from J, with 7 bases between. The germline CDR1 and CDR2 sequences are LNHNV and YYDKDF (reference sequence). This CDR3 is built from 13 residues.

This sequence was found in a woman aged 55 to 70 who had recovered from COVID-19. The source material was PBMCs or T cells enriched from blood (not recorded which). V usage is TRBV15 and J usage is TRBJ2-5, with D maybe TRBD1 (6 bases). CDR3 amino acids: CATSMGAQETQYF. As DNA, the CDR3 is TGTGCCACCAGCATGGGGGCCCAAGAGACCCAGTACTTC.